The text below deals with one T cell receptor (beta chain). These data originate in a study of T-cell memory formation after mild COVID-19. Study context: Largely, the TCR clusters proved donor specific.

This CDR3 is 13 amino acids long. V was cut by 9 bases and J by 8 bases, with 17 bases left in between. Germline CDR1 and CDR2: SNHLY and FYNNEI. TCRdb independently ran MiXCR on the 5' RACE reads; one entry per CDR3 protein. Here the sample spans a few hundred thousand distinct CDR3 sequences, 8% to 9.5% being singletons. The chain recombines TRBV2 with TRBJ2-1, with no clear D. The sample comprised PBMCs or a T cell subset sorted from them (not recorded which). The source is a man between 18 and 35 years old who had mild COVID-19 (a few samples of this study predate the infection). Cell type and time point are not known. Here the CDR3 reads CARWRGDGDEQFF. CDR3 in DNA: TGTGCCAGATGGCGCGGAGACGGAGATGAGCAGTTCTTC.